The 30 T cell receptor beta chains reported below all come from one sample, sequenced in a study of T cell responses to AZD1222 COVID-19 vaccine. The repertoire was sequenced with immunoSEQ multiplex PCR; TCRdb's copy has only in-frame clones and lacks some. Here the sample spans around 150,000 clones, around nine tenths being singletons. Sequenced here: peripheral blood, sampled on day 0 of AZD1222 vaccination. The source is an adult in good health.

The J gene is TRBJ2-5, the V gene TRBV6-5; 7 bases fit TRBD1. The CDR3 runs to 15 residues. The V gene's germline CDR1 is MNHEY and CDR2 SVGAGI. After removal of 4 bases from V and 0 bases from J, the junction contained 5 bases not matched to a gene. DNA of the CDR3: TGTGCCAGCAGTTGGACAGGACCGTACCAAGAGACCCAGTACTTC. This encodes CASSWTGPYQETQYF.

The J gene is TRBJ1-5, the V gene TRBV19; possibly TRBD1 for D (5 bases). Between the trimmed V and J ends, which lost 4 bases and 0 bases, there was a span of 7 bases. CDR1 LNHDA and CDR2 SQIVND come from the germline V gene (reference sequence). The CDR3 spans 14 residues. The CDR3 here is CASSTGNSNQPQHF. The CDR3 DNA is TGTGCCAGTAGTACAGGGAATAGCAATCAGCCCCAGCATTTT. The full variable domain, rest sourced from reference TRBV19 and TRBJ1-5, is DGGITQSPKYLFRKEGQNVTLSCEQNLNHDAMYWYRQDPGQGLRLIYYSQIVNDFQKGDIAEGYSVSREKKESFPLTVTSAQKNPTAFYLCASSTGNSNQPQHFGDGTRLSIL.

This chain links TRBV29-1 with TRBJ2-5, with TRBD1 matching over 8 bases. This CDR3 is built from 15 residues. Germline V CDR1 and CDR2: SQVTM, ANQGSEA. V lost 2 bases, J lost 2 bases, and 7 bases stayed unmatched. CDR3 residues: CSVETQGAWQETQYF. In nucleotides, the CDR3 is TGCAGCGTTGAAACCCAGGGGGCATGGCAAGAGACCCAGTACTTC.

This sequence joins TRBV30 and TRBJ1-1; D is ambiguous. Germline loops: CDR1 GTSNPN, CDR2 SVGIG (reference sequence). The CDR3 totals 13 residues. Trimming removed 4 bases at V and 4 bases at J, with 13 bases between. The CDR3, as DNA: TGTGCCTGGATACGGGAAACGGGCACTGAAGCTTTCTTT. It encodes CAWIRETGTEAFF.

The V gene is TRBV12-2, the J gene TRBJ1-1. TRBV12-2 is listed as a pseudogene. CDR3 length: 14 amino acids. CDR3 DNA sequence: TGTGCAAGTCGCTTACGGGAGGTGAACACTGAAGCTTTCTTT. Protein product: CASRLREVNTEAFF.

V is TRBV16 and J is TRBJ2-1; 12 bases map to TRBD2. The J segment lost 6 bases and the V segment lost 4 bases, leaving 10 bases of the junction unmatched. The germline gives CDR1 KGHSY, CDR2 FQNENV. This CDR3 region has 17 residues. CDR3 sequence: CASSRIATSGSGNEQFF. The CDR3 bases are TGTGCCAGCAGCCGCATCGCGACTAGCGGGAGCGGCAATGAGCAGTTCTTC.

The V and J genes are TRBV12-3 or TRBV12-4 and TRBJ1-2; D gene uncertain. CDR3 length: 11 residues. Trimming pared 2 bases from V and 8 bases from J, leaving 6 bases between. For the CDR3, the DNA is TGTGCCAGCAGTTTAAGGGAGGGCTACACCTTC. Its protein product is CASSLREGYTF.

This chain joins TRBV19 and TRBJ2-4; 8 nucleotides agree with TRBD1. With 6 bases clipped from V and 4 bases from J, the junction kept 5 bases outside the gene matches. Germline V gives CDR1 LNHDA, CDR2 SQIVND (reference sequence). The CDR3 sequence is 14 residues long. CDR3 nucleotide sequence: TGTGCCAGTAGCCACAGGGGGTCAAAAAACATTCAGTACTTC. This codes for CASSHRGSKNIQYF.

This chain uses TRBV6-2 or TRBV6-3 with TRBJ2-5; 8 nucleotides agree with TRBD1. Germline-derived CDR1 and CDR2 are MNHEY and SVGEGT. The CDR3 has 16 residues. The J segment lost 4 bases and the V segment lost 5 bases, leaving 12 bases of the junction unmatched. The CDR3 reads CASSPPGARGRETQYF. CDR3 coding DNA: TGTGCCAGCAGTCCCCCGGGGGCCAGGGGGCGAGAGACCCAGTACTTC.

This clone was observed once. V is TRBV9 and J is TRBJ2-2; TRBD2 matches at 7 bases. The CDR3 is 14 residues long. Trimming took 0 bases from V and 6 from J; bases not matched to a gene: 2. The V gene's germline CDR1 is SGDLS and CDR2 YYNGEE. In DNA form, the CDR3 reads TGTGCCAGCAGCGTAGTGGGAGGGCCCGGGGAGCTGTTTTTT. Protein: CASSVVGGPGELFF.

This chain links TRBV9 with TRBJ2-3; D may be TRBD1 or TRBD2 (5 bases each). Germline V gene lookup returns CDR1 SGDLS and CDR2 YYNGEE. Trimming removed 2 bases at V and 4 bases at J, with 11 bases between. This CDR3 has 14 amino acids. This CDR3 is CASSVGGTADTQYF. The DNA for the CDR3 is TGTGCCAGCAGCGTGGGTGGGACGGCAGATACGCAGTATTTT. The whole variable domain, remainder taken from reference TRBV9 and TRBJ2-3, is DSGVTQTPKHLITATGQRVTLRCSPRSGDLSVYWYQQSLDQGLQFLIQYYNGEERAKGNILERFSAQQFPDLHSELNLSSLELGDSALYFCASSVGGTADTQYFGPGTRLTVL.

This chain joins TRBV6-5 and TRBJ2-7, with D uncertain. V dropped 2 bases and J dropped 7 bases, with 21 bases sitting between them. Germline CDR1 and CDR2: MNHEY and SVGAGI. This CDR3 region has 16 residues. The chain's CDR3 is CASSYVGSPGKDEQYF. The CDR3 nucleotides are TGTGCCAGCAGTTACGTGGGGTCCCCGGGTAAAGATGAGCAGTACTTC.

This chain joins TRBV6-5 and TRBJ1-3; D unresolved. V was pared by 7 bases and J by 4 bases, with 14 bases between. Looked up from germline, CDR1 is MNHEY and CDR2 is SVGAGI. The CDR3 has 14 residues. CDR3 protein: CASTRTLGGNTIYF. CDR3 coding DNA: TGTGCCAGCACTCGGACCTTGGGGGGAAACACCATATATTTT.

The chain has TRBV24-1 and TRBJ1-5; TRBD1 matches at 7 bases. With V trimmed by 6 bases and J by 7 bases, 8 bases remained unmatched. The CDR3 covers 14 residues. From germline, CDR1 is KGHDR and CDR2 SFDVKD. CDR3 sequence (DNA): TGTGCCACCAGTCCCAGGGGGTTAGGGCAGCCCCAGCATTTT. Amino acids: CATSPRGLGQPQHF.

A few counts support this clone. The rearrangement links TRBV3-1 (or the pseudogene TRBV3-2) to TRBJ1-5, with D unclear. The CDR3 covers 15 residues. With 4 bases removed from V and 6 bases from J, the gap between germline ends came to 16 bases. Germline lookup yields CDR1 LGHDT and CDR2 YNNKEL (reference sequence). CDR3 protein: CASSPITPLRQPQHF. The DNA of the CDR3 is TGTGCCAGCAGCCCTATAACCCCTCTGCGTCAGCCCCAGCATTTT.

V is TRBV9 and J is TRBJ2-1; D is perhaps TRBD2 (6 bases). The CDR3 has 16 amino acids. The V and J ends lost 3 bases and 0 bases respectively, with 13 bases between them. Germline loops: CDR1 SGDLS, CDR2 YYNGEE. CDR3 sequence (DNA): TGTGCCAGCAGCGCCCAAGCCGGGAGCTCCTACAATGAGCAGTTCTTC. The encoded protein is CASSAQAGSSYNEQFF.

The J gene is TRBJ1-5, the V gene TRBV4-2, with 8 bases lining up with TRBD1. This CDR3 spans 15 amino acids. J gave up 8 bases and V 5 bases, and 11 bases lay outside the gene matches. Looked up from germline, CDR1 is LGHNA and CDR2 is YNFKEQ. The CDR3 is CASSSTGDRDEPQHF. The CDR3 DNA is TGTGCCAGCAGCTCGACAGGGGATAGGGATGAGCCCCAGCATTTT.

The V call is TRBV18, the J call TRBJ2-1, with TRBD2 identical over 10 bases. V lost 0 bases, J lost 13 bases, and 12 bases stayed unmatched. Germline CDR1 reads KGHSH; CDR2 reads LQKENI. The CDR3 sequence is 16 residues long. CDR3 bases: TGTGCCAGCTCACCACCGGTTTTAGCGGGAGGCGCGAAACAGTTCTTC. Translation: CASSPPVLAGGAKQFF.

The chain joins TRBV11-2 to TRBJ2-7, with 7 positions matching TRBD2. The CDR3 contains 15 residues. Germline trimming cut 4 bases from V and 2 bases from J; bases unmatched to any gene: 8. Germline CDR1 reads SGHAT; CDR2 reads FQNNGV. The CDR3 region has the DNA TGTGCCAGCAGCTCCACCCCTGGGGGGGCCTACGAGCAGTACTTC. Its protein is CASSSTPGGAYEQYF.

The V and J genes are TRBV5-1 and TRBJ1-3, with 8 bases aligning to TRBD1. Trimming removed 6 bases from V and 3 bases from J; junction bases left unmatched: 14. The CDR3 is 17 amino acids. Germline V gives CDR1 SGHRS, CDR2 YFSETQ. The CDR3 DNA follows: TGCGCCAGCACCAAGGTCCCTCAGGGGGCTGATGGAAACACCATATATTTT. Protein sequence: CASTKVPQGADGNTIYF.

The chain uses TRBV6-5 and TRBJ2-1, with 8 bases identical to TRBD2. Trimming cost V 5 bases and J 9 bases; bases outside gene matches: 12. This CDR3 comprises 15 residues. CDR1 and CDR2 (germline): MNHEY, SVGAGI. The DNA of the CDR3 is TGTGCCAGCAGTCCTCGGGAGGGCACAAGGGGTGAGCAGTTCTTC. Translation gives CASSPREGTRGEQFF.

The CDR3 region has the DNA TGTGCCAGCAGCCAAGAGGCGTCGGTCTCCTACAATGAGCAGTTCTTC. It translates to CASSQEASVSYNEQFF. J is TRBJ2-1 and V is TRBV3-1 (or the pseudogene TRBV3-2); no clear D gene. This CDR3 is built from 16 residues. Trimming removed 0 bases at V and 0 bases at J, with 9 bases between. CDR1 is LGHDT, CDR2 YNNKEL, per germline (reference sequence).

This chain uses TRBV7-8 with TRBJ1-1; no definite D call. The CDR3 extends over 15 amino acids. Germline CDR1 and CDR2: SGHVS and FQNEAQ. Trimming removed 5 bases at V and 4 bases at J, with 17 bases between. CDR3 sequence: CASSGLTGLGTEAFF. CDR3 nucleotide sequence: TGTGCCAGCAGCGGTTTGACCGGGTTAGGCACTGAAGCTTTCTTT.

This clone came up a few times. The rearrangement uses TRBV9 and TRBJ2-1; 9 bases line up with TRBD2. The V gene's germline CDR1 is SGDLS and CDR2 YYNGEE. The CDR3 is 15 residues long. With V trimmed by 7 bases and J by 3 bases, 8 bases remained unmatched. The CDR3 sequence: CASGTTSGNYNEQFF. CDR3 bases: TGTGCCAGCGGGACGACTAGCGGCAACTACAATGAGCAGTTCTTC.

This clone has a handful of counts. V and J are TRBV7-2 and TRBJ2-7; D gene unclear. V shed 5 bases and J shed 3 bases, with 11 bases lying between them. CDR3 length: 13 residues. From germline, CDR1 is SGHTA and CDR2 FQGNSA. The DNA for the CDR3 is TGTGCCAGCAGCCCCGGGCCAGGCTACGAGCAGTACTTC. Translating it yields CASSPGPGYEQYF.

The chain links TRBV2 to TRBJ2-7, with D perhaps TRBD1 or TRBD2 (5 bases each). Per the germline V gene, CDR1 is SNHLY and CDR2 is FYNNEI. CDR3 length equals 12 residues. Trimming removed 6 bases at V and 4 bases at J, with 10 bases between. CDR3 nucleotide sequence: TGTGCCAGCAGGGGAGACAGATACGAGCAGTACTTC. Translation gives CASRGDRYEQYF. Complete variable domain (other parts from reference TRBV2 and TRBJ2-7): EPEVTQTPSHQVTQMGQEVILRCVPISNHLYFYWYRQILGQKVEFLVSFYNNEISEKSEIFDDQFSVERPDGSNFTLKIRSTKLEDSAMYFCASRGDRYEQYFGPGTRLTVT.

As DNA, the CDR3 is TGCAGCCTCCTGGACAGAGGAAACGTCCTGACTTTC. Encoded protein: CSLLDRGNVLTF. The genes are TRBV29-1 and TRBJ2-6; tentative D call: TRBD1 (6 bases). Per germline, CDR1 SQVTM and CDR2 ANQGSEA. Trimming removed 8 bases from V and 10 bases from J, with 15 bases in between. CDR3 size: 12 residues.

The V gene is TRBV6-2 or TRBV6-3, the J gene TRBJ2-6; no definite D call. The CDR3 is 14 residues long. Trimming pared 5 bases from V and 5 bases from J, leaving 10 bases between. Germline V gives CDR1 MNHEY, CDR2 SVGEGT. The CDR3 spells CASSAPGWANVLTF. CDR3 in DNA: TGTGCCAGCAGTGCTCCAGGATGGGCCAACGTCCTGACTTTC.

The V gene is TRBV5-1, the J gene TRBJ2-1; 10 positions agree with TRBD1. The J segment lost 5 bases and the V segment lost 5 bases, leaving 4 bases of the junction unmatched. The CDR3 runs 14 residues. Germline V gene data show CDR1 as SGHRS and CDR2 as YFSETQ. The CDR3 loop reads CASSAGQGDNEQFF. The CDR3 DNA reads as TGCGCCAGCAGTGCCGGACAGGGGGACAATGAGCAGTTCTTC. Full variable domain (missing parts from reference TRBV5-1 and TRBJ2-1): KAGVTQTPRYLIKTRGQQVTLSCSPISGHRSVSWYQQTPGQGLQFLFEYFSETQRNKGNFPGRFSGRQFSNSRSEMNVSTLELGDSALYLCASSAGQGDNEQFFGPGTRLTVL.

The genes are TRBV11-2 and TRBJ2-2; D is unclear. V was pared by 1 base and J by 6 bases, with 6 bases between. The length of the CDR3 is 13 residues. Per germline, CDR1 SGHAT and CDR2 FQNNGV. The DNA for the CDR3 is TGTGCCAGCAGCTTAGTATCCCCCGGGGAGCTGTTTTTT. This gives the protein CASSLVSPGELFF. The full variable domain, with the rest looked up from reference TRBV11-2 and TRBJ2-2, is EAGVAQSPRYKIIEKRQSVAFWCNPISGHATLYWYQQILGQGPKLLIQFQNNGVVDDSQLPKDRFSAERLKGVDSTLKIQPAKLEDSAVYLCASSLVSPGELFFGEGSRLTVL.